This TCR beta chain was sequenced for a study of pediatric ulcerative colitis. Notes on the study in general: All ulcerative colitis patients, but no controls, carried a couple of rectal clonotypes. In rectum, acute severe colitis had expanded clones and less diversity.

During colonoscopy, one to two rectal pinch biopsies were collected. CDR1 and CDR2 (germline): SGHRS, YFSETQ. V lost 4 bases and J lost 3, with 10 bases in between. This CDR3 has 14 residues. TCRdb's table, derived via immunoSEQ multiplex PCR, lists solely in-frame clones and lacks some. Among more than 9,000 clones listed, roughly four fifths were seen once. This clone was seen only a few times. Its target is unknown. The chain employs TRBV5-1 and TRBJ1-4; D might be TRBD1 (5 bases). The TCR was taken from a girl under 18 who was a control in a study of pediatric ulcerative colitis. Sequencing input: gut tissue. The CDR3: CASSGAGPNEKLFF. CDR3 sequence (DNA): TGCGCCAGCAGCGGGGCAGGGCCTAATGAAAAACTGTTTTTT.